The 32 T cell receptor beta chains in this list originate from one sample, sequenced in a study of Siglec-9 on CD8 T cells in melanoma. Some clones are missing from TCRdb's copy, which holds only in-frame ones; the method was immunoSEQ multiplex PCR. There are about 36,000 clones in the sample; approximately 83% occur only once, and more than 1.5% lies in the top ten. Sequences were obtained from Siglec-9- CD8+ T cells sorted from blood. These TCRs come from a human donor in good health.

This chain uses TRBV7-8 with TRBJ2-7, with unresolved D. CDR1 is SGHVS and CDR2 is FQNEAQ in the germline V gene. This CDR3 contains 12 residues. The V and J ends lost 6 bases and 2 bases respectively, with 8 bases between them. The CDR3 loop is CASRDGTYEQYF. Here the CDR3 DNA reads TGTGCCAGCAGGGATGGAACCTACGAGCAGTACTTC.

This clone appeared once. V is TRBV27 and J is TRBJ1-1; D call uncertain. Trimming took 5 bases from V and 3 from J, leaving 22 bases between them. The CDR3 is 17 residues long. The germline V gene has CDR1 MNHEY and CDR2 SMNVEV (reference sequence). The CDR3 loop reads CASSPTVALGRDTEAFF. CDR3 in DNA: TGTGCCAGCAGTCCAACCGTAGCCCTCGGTCGGGACACTGAAGCTTTCTTT.

This clone was detected only once. This chain connects TRBV15 to TRBJ2-1; 8 nucleotides match TRBD2. Unmatched junction bases numbered 15, after V lost 7 bases and J lost 1 base. This CDR3 has 18 amino acids. Germline V CDR1 and CDR2: LNHNV, YYDKDF (reference sequence). CDR3 in amino acids: CATTDPPRTSGSYNEQFF. The CDR3 DNA reads as TGTGCCACCACCGACCCTCCCCGAACTAGCGGATCCTACAATGAGCAGTTCTTC. The full variable domain, rest sourced from reference TRBV15 and TRBJ2-1, is DAMVIQNPRYQVTQFGKPVTLSCSQTLNHNVMYWYQQKSSQAPKLLFHYYDKDFNNEADTPDNFQSRRPNTSFCFLDIRSPGLGDTAMYLCATTDPPRTSGSYNEQFFGPGTRLTVL.

This chain connects TRBV6-5 to TRBJ2-7, with a tentative D call TRBD2 (7 bases). V was pared by 2 bases and J by 6 bases, with 11 bases between. The CDR3 length is 13 residues. Germline-derived CDR1 and CDR2 are MNHEY and SVGAGI. CDR3 region: CASSYAGAGEQYF. The DNA for the CDR3 is TGTGCCAGCAGTTACGCGGGGGCGGGCGAGCAGTACTTC.

The chain's CDR3 is CASSYPNEAFF. In DNA form, the CDR3 reads TGTGCCAGCAGTTACCCCAATGAAGCTTTCTTT. The V call is TRBV6-6, the J call TRBJ1-1, with D unclear. From germline, CDR1 is MNHNY and CDR2 SVGAGI (reference sequence). This CDR3 spans 11 amino acids. Trimming removed 2 bases from V and 7 bases from J, with 5 bases in between.

The rearrangement joins TRBV7-6 to TRBJ2-7; D might be TRBD2 (6 bases). Trimming removed 4 bases at V and 0 bases at J, with 13 bases between. Germline V gene data show CDR1 as SGHVS and CDR2 as FNYEAQ. CDR3 length equals 15 residues. The CDR3 is CASSSGTESSYEQYF. Here the CDR3 DNA reads TGTGCCAGCAGCTCCGGGACTGAGAGCTCCTACGAGCAGTACTTC.

CDR3 region: CSVEDPTGPGNTIYF. The DNA of the CDR3 is TGCAGCGTTGAAGATCCTACAGGGCCGGGAAACACCATATATTTT. This sequence joins TRBV29-1 and TRBJ1-3; tentatively, D is TRBD1 (6 bases). This CDR3 spans 15 amino acids. Trimming pared 0 bases from V and 4 bases from J, leaving 13 bases between. The germline V gene has CDR1 SQVTM and CDR2 ANQGSEA.

The chain is built from TRBV6-1 and TRBJ2-1; 11 bases map to TRBD2. The germline gives CDR1 MNHNS, CDR2 SASEGT. The CDR3 spans 20 residues. V was clipped by 2 bases and J by 6 bases; unmatched bases: 18. For the CDR3, the DNA is TGTGCCAGCAGTGAAAGATGGGCGAGGGCTAGCGGGGGGCTAGCCAATGAGCAGTTCTTC. The encoded protein is CASSERWARASGGLANEQFF.

The chain has TRBV19 and TRBJ2-5; no definite D call. CDR1 is LNHDA and CDR2 is SQIVND in the germline V gene (reference sequence). The CDR3 sequence is 15 residues long. The V and J ends lost 3 bases and 5 bases respectively, with 16 bases between them. CDR3 sequence (DNA): TGTGCCAGTAGTATGACACCTCATTCAACGGAGACCCAGTACTTC. Translating gives CASSMTPHSTETQYF.

The rearrangement uses TRBV5-8 and TRBJ2-1; 9 bases match TRBD2. With 3 bases clipped from V and 8 bases from J, the junction kept 12 bases outside the gene matches. Per germline, CDR1 SGHTS and CDR2 YDEGEE. The CDR3 runs to 16 residues. The CDR3 sequence is CASSSRGGAIGDEQFF. The CDR3 DNA reads as TGTGCCAGCAGCTCTCGCGGGGGGGCCATTGGGGATGAGCAGTTCTTC.

The CDR3 here is CACGRHPVVSYNSPLHF. The CDR3 bases are TGTGCCTGCGGAAGACATCCAGTAGTCTCCTATAATTCACCCCTCCACTTT. The chain combines TRBV30 with TRBJ1-6, with unresolved D. Germline V CDR1 and CDR2: GTSNPN, SVGIG (reference sequence). This CDR3 spans 17 amino acids. Trimming took off 6 bases at V and 0 bases at J, with 18 bases between the two ends.

The chain employs TRBV27 and TRBJ2-2; D is unresolved. The CDR3 covers 14 residues. V gave up 3 bases and J gave up 0 bases, with 5 bases separating them. The germline CDR1 and CDR2 sequences are MNHEY and SMNVEV (reference sequence). The CDR3 DNA is TGTGCCAGCAGTTTCGGAGCGAACACCGGGGAGCTGTTTTTT. This codes for CASSFGANTGELFF.

This clone was seen a single time. The chain recombines TRBV30 with TRBJ2-7, with D possibly TRBD1 on 6 matching bases. The CDR3 spans 14 residues. With 3 bases removed from V and 0 bases from J, the gap between germline ends came to 12 bases. The germline V gene encodes CDR1 GTSNPN and CDR2 SVGIG (reference sequence). CDR3 in amino acids: CAWSSGTYSYEQYF. CDR3 DNA sequence: TGTGCCTGGAGCTCCGGGACATACTCCTACGAGCAGTACTTC.

This chain uses TRBV28 with TRBJ2-7, with TRBD1 matching over 8 bases. Losses at the gene ends were 5 bases for V and 5 bases for J; bases not matched to a gene: 5. Germline values: CDR1 MDHEN, CDR2 SYDVKM. This CDR3 contains 13 residues. The CDR3 loop is CASSLLRGHEQYF. In nucleotides, the CDR3 is TGTGCCAGCAGTCTACTCAGGGGGCACGAGCAGTACTTC.

V and J are TRBV19 and TRBJ1-5, with D tentatively TRBD1 (5 bases). In germline, CDR1 is LNHDA, CDR2 SQIVND (reference sequence). This CDR3 has 17 amino acids. The ends were cut back, 4 bases at V and 1 base at J, with 17 bases in the middle. CDR3 in DNA: TGTGCCAGTAGTACCCCGTGGGGCACCCAAAGCAATCAGCCCCAGCATTTT. Translating gives CASSTPWGTQSNQPQHF.

This clone has only a few counts. The chain links TRBV27 to TRBJ1-5, with TRBD1 as a possible D gene (5 bases). Trimming took 4 bases from V and 4 from J, leaving 14 bases between them. CDR1 is MNHEY, CDR2 SMNVEV, per germline (reference sequence). CDR3 length: 15 amino acids. CDR3 loop: CASSSLRGRNQPQHF. The CDR3 DNA follows: TGTGCCAGCAGTTCCCTCCGGGGGAGGAATCAGCCCCAGCATTTT.

The chain employs TRBV27 and TRBJ2-7; tentative D call: TRBD1 (5 bases). This CDR3 is 13 amino acids long. Germline V gene data show CDR1 as MNHEY and CDR2 as SMNVEV (reference sequence). V shed 0 bases and J shed 3 bases, with 6 bases lying between them. The CDR3, as DNA: TGTGCCAGCAGTTTATCGGGGCTCTACGAGCAGTACTTC. It is translated as CASSLSGLYEQYF.

This clone was seen only once. The genes are TRBV12-5 and TRBJ2-1; 16 bases are a match to TRBD2. The ends lost 6 bases at V and 4 bases at J; junction bases unmatched: 3. Germline-derived CDR1 and CDR2 are LGHNT and FRNRAP. The CDR3 has 16 residues. CDR3 loop: CASGLGLAGGYNEQFF. The CDR3 DNA sequence: TGTGCTAGTGGCCTGGGACTAGCGGGGGGGTACAATGAGCAGTTCTTC.

This sequence joins TRBV15 and TRBJ1-4; 10 nucleotides align to TRBD1. In germline, CDR1 is LNHNV, CDR2 YYDKDF (reference sequence). V was pared by 5 bases and J by 5 bases, with 2 bases of the junction left unmatched. This CDR3 has 14 residues. The CDR3 spells CATSLTGGNEKLFF. The CDR3 DNA sequence: TGTGCCACCAGCCTGACAGGGGGCAATGAAAAACTGTTTTTT.

The gene calls are TRBV6-5 and TRBJ2-5; either TRBD1 or TRBD2 may fit D (5 bases each). From germline, CDR1 is MNHEY and CDR2 SVGAGI. V was cut by 5 bases and J by 4 bases, with 14 bases left in between. The CDR3 covers 14 residues. The CDR3 nucleotides read TGTGCCAGCAGTCCACGGGGCTTCGTAGAGACCCAGTACTTC. This gives the protein CASSPRGFVETQYF.

The chain is built from TRBV29-1 and TRBJ1-2; 8 bases match TRBD1. V dropped 6 bases and J dropped 6; count of bases not matched to a gene: 9. CDR1 and CDR2 (germline): SQVTM, ANQGSEA. CDR3 length: 13 amino acids. CDR3 loop: CSVGDTGGDGYTF. CDR3 nucleotides: TGCAGCGTCGGAGATACAGGGGGTGATGGCTACACCTTC.

This chain links TRBV11-2 with TRBJ2-7; 8 nucleotides agree with TRBD2. The V gene's germline CDR1 is SGHAT and CDR2 FQNNGV. The CDR3 is made up of 16 amino acids. The junction had 17 bases not matched to a gene; V was cut back by 6 bases and J by 7 bases. In DNA form, the CDR3 reads TGTGCCAGCAGTTCCATAGCGGGACCTTTTGCGAGGGAGCAGTACTTC. Translation: CASSSIAGPFAREQYF.

The chain couples TRBV12-2 to TRBJ1-2; the table calls TRBD1, which could not be checked here. TRBV12-2 is annotated as a pseudogene. The CDR3 length is 15 residues. As DNA, the CDR3 is TGTGCAAGTCGCCGCTCTCCCGGACAGGGTGTGGGCTACACCTTC. Translation: CASRRSPGQGVGYTF.

The rearrangement joins TRBV9 to TRBJ2-7; D is undetermined. V gave up 0 bases and J gave up 5 bases, with 9 bases separating them. This CDR3 spans 13 amino acids. The germline gives CDR1 SGDLS, CDR2 YYNGEE. The chain's CDR3 is CASSVDEAHEQYF. In DNA, the CDR3 is TGTGCCAGCAGCGTAGATGAGGCCCACGAGCAGTACTTC.

V and J are TRBV10-1 and TRBJ2-7, with TRBD1 as a possible D gene (6 bases). This CDR3 is built from 13 residues. The V gene lost 5 bases and the J gene lost 3 bases, with 11 bases spanning the gap. Germline assignment: CDR1 WNHNN and CDR2 SYGVQD (reference sequence). The DNA for the CDR3 is TGCGCCAGCAGTAAGGACAGCTTCTACGAGCAGTACTTC. This translates into CASSKDSFYEQYF.

J is TRBJ1-2 and V is TRBV7-8; 8 nucleotides agree with TRBD1. V gave up 1 base and J gave up 2 bases; unmatched junction bases: 6. This CDR3 is built from 16 residues. Germline-derived CDR1 and CDR2 are SGHVS and FQNEAQ. CDR3 residues: CASSLVGTGINYGYTF. DNA for the CDR3: TGTGCCAGCAGCTTAGTGGGGACAGGTATCAACTATGGCTACACCTTC.

A single count supports this clone. The V and J genes are TRBV6-5 and TRBJ2-7, with D perhaps TRBD1 or TRBD2 (5 bases each). The CDR3 runs 13 residues. Germline lookup yields CDR1 MNHEY and CDR2 SVGAGI. V lost 5 bases and J lost 6, with 14 bases in between. CDR3 protein: CASSSGTLSEQYF. CDR3 sequence (DNA): TGTGCCAGCAGTAGTGGGACCCTGAGCGAGCAGTACTTC.

The chain is built from TRBV7-9 and TRBJ2-1, with 12 positions matching TRBD2. This CDR3 comprises 17 residues. V lost 2 bases to trimming and J lost 5 bases; unmatched junction nucleotides: 7. The germline V gene has CDR1 SEHNR and CDR2 FQNEAQ (reference sequence). CDR3 in amino acids: CASSLLDLAGGHNEQFF. The CDR3 DNA sequence: TGTGCCAGCAGCTTACTCGACCTAGCGGGGGGGCACAATGAGCAGTTCTTC.

V usage is TRBV2 and J usage is TRBJ2-7, with 9 positions matching TRBD1. The CDR3 has 17 residues. J was trimmed by 2 bases and V by 3 bases; bases with no gene match: 11. Germline CDR1 reads SNHLY; CDR2 reads FYNNEI. The CDR3 DNA reads as TGTGCCAGCAGTGATGACAGGGGGTCTAGCGGAACCTACGAGCAGTACTTC. This sequence encodes CASSDDRGSSGTYEQYF.

This clone was observed a single time. The V call is TRBV19, the J call TRBJ2-1; the D is unclear. Germline V gives CDR1 LNHDA, CDR2 SQIVND (reference sequence). The CDR3 is 15 residues long. V lost 3 bases and J 0 bases, leaving 9 bases between the germline ends. The CDR3 DNA reads as TGTGCCAGTAGTATCACGTTTAGCTCCTACAATGAGCAGTTCTTC. This translates into CASSITFSSYNEQFF.

This chain's CDR3 is CAISEVTSYEQYF. CDR3 nucleotide sequence: TGTGCCATCAGTGAGGTAACCTCCTACGAGCAGTACTTC. This sequence joins TRBV10-3 and TRBJ2-7; D is unclear. Trimming shortened V by 2 bases and J by 0 bases, and 5 bases separated the two germline ends. Germline V CDR1 and CDR2: ENHRY, SYGVKD. CDR3 length: 13 amino acids.

This clone came up once. This chain uses TRBV4-2 with TRBJ2-7, with 9 bases lining up with TRBD2. This CDR3 spans 16 amino acids. Germline-derived CDR1 and CDR2 are LGHNA and YNFKEQ. The J segment lost 4 bases and the V segment lost 0 bases, leaving 7 bases of the junction unmatched. CDR3: CASSQDWGLASYEQYF. Here the CDR3 DNA reads TGTGCCAGCAGCCAAGATTGGGGACTAGCTTCTTACGAGCAGTACTTC.